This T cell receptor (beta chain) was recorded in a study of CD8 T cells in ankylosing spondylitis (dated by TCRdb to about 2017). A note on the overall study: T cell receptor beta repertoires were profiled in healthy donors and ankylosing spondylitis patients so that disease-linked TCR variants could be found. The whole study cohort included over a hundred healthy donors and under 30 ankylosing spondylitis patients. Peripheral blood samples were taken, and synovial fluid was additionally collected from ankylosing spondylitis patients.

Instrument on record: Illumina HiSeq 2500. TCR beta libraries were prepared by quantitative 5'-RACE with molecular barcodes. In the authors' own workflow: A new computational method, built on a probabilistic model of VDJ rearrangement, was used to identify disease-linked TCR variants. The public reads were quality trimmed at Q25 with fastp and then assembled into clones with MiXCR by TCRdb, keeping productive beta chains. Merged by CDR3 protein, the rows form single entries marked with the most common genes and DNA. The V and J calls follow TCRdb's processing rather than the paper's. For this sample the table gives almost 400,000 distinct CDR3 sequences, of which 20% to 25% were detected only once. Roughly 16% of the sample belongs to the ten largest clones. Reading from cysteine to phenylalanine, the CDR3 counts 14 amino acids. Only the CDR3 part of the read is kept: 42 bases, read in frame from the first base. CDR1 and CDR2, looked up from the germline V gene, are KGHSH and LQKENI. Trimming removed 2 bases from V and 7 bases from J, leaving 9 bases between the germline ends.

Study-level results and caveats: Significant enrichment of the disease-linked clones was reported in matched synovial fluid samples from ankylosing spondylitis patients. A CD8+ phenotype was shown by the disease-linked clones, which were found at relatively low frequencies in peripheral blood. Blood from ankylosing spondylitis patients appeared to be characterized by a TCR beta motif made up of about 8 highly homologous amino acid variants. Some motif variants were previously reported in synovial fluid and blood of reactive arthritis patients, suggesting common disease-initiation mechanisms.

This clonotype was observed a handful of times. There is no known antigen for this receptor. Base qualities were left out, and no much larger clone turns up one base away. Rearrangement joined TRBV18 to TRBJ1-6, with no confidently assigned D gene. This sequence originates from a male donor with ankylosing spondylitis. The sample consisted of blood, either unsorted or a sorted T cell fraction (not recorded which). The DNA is TGTGCCAGCTCACCAGAAGTAGAAAATTCACCCCTCCACTTT. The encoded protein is CASSPEVENSPLHF.